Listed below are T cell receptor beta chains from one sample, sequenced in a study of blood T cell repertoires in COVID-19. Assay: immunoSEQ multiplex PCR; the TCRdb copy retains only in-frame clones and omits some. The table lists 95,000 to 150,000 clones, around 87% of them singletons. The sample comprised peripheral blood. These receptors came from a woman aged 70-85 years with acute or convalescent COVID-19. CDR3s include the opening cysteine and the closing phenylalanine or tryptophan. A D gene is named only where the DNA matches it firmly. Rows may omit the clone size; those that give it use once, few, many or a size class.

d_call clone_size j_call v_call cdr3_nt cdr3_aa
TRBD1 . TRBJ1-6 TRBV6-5 TGTGCCAGCAGTTACGCCCCAGGGGGTCGGTCACCCCTCCACTTT CASSYAPGGRSPLHF
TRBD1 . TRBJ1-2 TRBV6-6 TGTGCCAGCAGTTACGAACAGGGGAGAGGTGGCTACACCTTC CASSYEQGRGGYTF
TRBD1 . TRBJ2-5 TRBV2 TGTGCCAGCAGTACGGGGACAGGGGTAGAGACCCAGTACTTC CASSTGTGVETQYF
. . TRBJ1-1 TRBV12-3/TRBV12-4 TGTGCCAGCAGTCACGACAGTGCCACTGAAGCTTTCTTT CASSHDSATEAFF
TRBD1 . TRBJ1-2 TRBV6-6 TGTGCCAGCAGTTCTCCAACAGGGGACTATGGCTACACCTTC CASSSPTGDYGYTF
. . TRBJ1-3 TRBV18 TGTGCCAGCTCACCACGGACAGAAGGAAACACCATATATTTT CASSPRTEGNTIYF
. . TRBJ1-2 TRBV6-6 TGTGCCAGCAGTCCGGAGGGTCACTATGGCTACACCTTC CASSPEGHYGYTF
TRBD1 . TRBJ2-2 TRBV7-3 TGTGCCAGCAGCCTGAATTCCGGGACAGGGCCGGGCTACGGGGAGCTGTTTTTT CASSLNSGTGPGYGELFF
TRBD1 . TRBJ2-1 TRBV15 TGTGCCACCAGCTCGAGGGACAGACTCTACAATGAGCAGTTCTTC CATSSRDRLYNEQFF
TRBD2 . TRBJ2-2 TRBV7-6 TGTGCCAGCAGTAAACTAGCGGGGGGGCTTGGCGGGGAGCTGTTTTTT CASSKLAGGLGGELFF
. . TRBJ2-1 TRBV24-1 TGTGCCACCAGTGATTTTAGGGGGGGCCCCTACAATGAGCAGTTCTTC CATSDFRGGPYNEQFF
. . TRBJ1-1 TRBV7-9 TGTGCCAGCAGCTCAGGGTCTGCAGGGATGATGACTGAAGCTTTCTTT CASSSGSAGMMTEAFF
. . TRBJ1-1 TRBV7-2 TGTGCCAGCAGCTTCGAGGGATTGGTCACTGAAGCTTTCTTT CASSFEGLVTEAFF
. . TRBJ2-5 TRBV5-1 TGCGCCAGCAGAGTGGCACAAGAGACCCAGTACTTC CASRVAQETQYF
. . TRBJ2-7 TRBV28 TGTGCCAGCAGGCAGGGTCCCTACGAGCAGTACTTC CASRQGPYEQYF
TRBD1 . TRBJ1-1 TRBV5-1 TGCGCCAGCAGCCACCCAGGGGGCGTAGGGGAAAAAGCTGAAGCTTTCTTT CASSHPGGVGEKAEAFF
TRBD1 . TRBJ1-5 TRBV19 TGTGCCAGTAGTATAGATCTGGGGACAGGGGGTCAGCCCCAGCATTTT CASSIDLGTGGQPQHF
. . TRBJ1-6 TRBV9 TGTGCCAGCAGCGTAGGGCAGGGAAATTCACCCCTCCACTTT CASSVGQGNSPLHF
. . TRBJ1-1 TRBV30 TGTGCCTGGAGTGTGGGGGGAGGGTCCACTGAAGCTTTCTTT CAWSVGGGSTEAFF
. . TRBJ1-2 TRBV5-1 TGCGCCAGCAGCTTGGACGGTTTCGCGGGTAACTATGGCTACACCTTC CASSLDGFAGNYGYTF
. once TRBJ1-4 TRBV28 TGTGCCAGCAGTCTCCAGACAGTAGGAAGTGAAAAACTGTTTTTT CASSLQTVGSEKLFF
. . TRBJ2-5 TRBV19 TGTGCCAGTAGTGTTAGTACAGGGTGGGAGACCCAGTACTTC CASSVSTGWETQYF
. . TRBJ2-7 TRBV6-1 TGTGCCAGCAGTGAACGGGGAAGATACCCGACAGGATCCTACGAGCAGTACTTC CASSERGRYPTGSYEQYF
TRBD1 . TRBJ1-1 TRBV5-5 TGTGCCAGCAGCCCGTACGGGACAGGGCGGGAAGCTTTCTTT CASSPYGTGREAFF
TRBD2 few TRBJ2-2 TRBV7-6 TGTGCCATCCCATCTCCGGGGGGATGGACCGGGGAGCTGTTTTTT CAIPSPGGWTGELFF
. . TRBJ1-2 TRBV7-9 TGTGCCAGCAGCTTAGGCGACGGGTATGGCTACACCTTC CASSLGDGYGYTF
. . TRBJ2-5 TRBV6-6 TGTGCCAGCAGACCAAGGGAGCCACAAGAGACCCAGTACTTC CASRPREPQETQYF
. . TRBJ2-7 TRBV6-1 TGTGCCAGCAGTTCCAGCAGGAGGGGCAACGAGCAGTACTTC CASSSSRRGNEQYF
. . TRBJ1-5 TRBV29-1 TGCAGCGTTGGTCAGGGGAATCAGCCCCAGCATTTT CSVGQGNQPQHF
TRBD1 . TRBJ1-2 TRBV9 TGTGCCAGCAGAACCGGGACAGGGTATCAGGACTACACCTTC CASRTGTGYQDYTF
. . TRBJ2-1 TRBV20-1 TGCAGTGCTAGGGGGGACATTGAGCAGTTCTTC CSARGDIEQFF
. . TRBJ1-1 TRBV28 TGTGCCAGCACCCGGAGGAGGGTTTACACTGAAGCTTTCTTT CASTRRRVYTEAFF
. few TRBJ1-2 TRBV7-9 TGTGCCAGCAGCTTGGGGACAACGGGAGGCTATGGCTACACCTTC CASSLGTTGGYGYTF
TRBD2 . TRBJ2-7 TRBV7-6 TGTGCCAGCAGCTTAGTGGGAGCGGGGGGGCAGAACGAGCAGTACTTC CASSLVGAGGQNEQYF
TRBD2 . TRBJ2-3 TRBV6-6 TGTGCCAGCGCGACTAGCGGGGTGTGGGGCACAGATACGCAGTATTTT CASATSGVWGTDTQYF
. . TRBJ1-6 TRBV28 TGTGCCAGCAGGATTACAGGGACAAATTCACCCCTCCACTTT CASRITGTNSPLHF
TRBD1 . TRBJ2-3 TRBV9 TGTGCCAGCAGCGTCCATAGACAGGGACCAAACGACCGCACAGATACGCAGTATTTT CASSVHRQGPNDRTDTQYF
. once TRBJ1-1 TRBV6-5 TGTGCCAGCAAGGCCAGGGTGAGCACTGAAGCTTTCTTT CASKARVSTEAFF
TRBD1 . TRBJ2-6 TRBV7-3 TGTGCCAGCAGCCCTCGGGGGTTGGGGACAGGGGAAACTGGGGCCAACGTCCTGACTTTC CASSPRGLGTGETGANVLTF
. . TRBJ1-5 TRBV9 TGTGCCAGCAGCCCCGGGACAAACAATCAGCCCCAGCATTTT CASSPGTNNQPQHF
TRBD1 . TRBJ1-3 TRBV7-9 TGTGCCAGCAGCCATACAGGGGACGGAAACACCATATATTTT CASSHTGDGNTIYF
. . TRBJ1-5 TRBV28 TGTGCCAGCACCGTTTTTCGGGGATATAGCAATCAGCCCCAGCATTTT CASTVFRGYSNQPQHF
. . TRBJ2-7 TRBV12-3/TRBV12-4 TGTGCCAGCAGTATGAGAGAGTTCTACGAGCAGTACTTC CASSMREFYEQYF
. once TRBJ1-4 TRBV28 TGTGCCAGCAGTTTCGGGGGGGGTTTGCGTGAAAAACTGTTTTTT CASSFGGGLREKLFF
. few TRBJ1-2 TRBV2 TGTGCCAGCAGTGAAGGCCCCGCCGGCTATGGCTACACCTTC CASSEGPAGYGYTF